This T cell receptor (beta chain) was obtained from a study of T cell therapy after organ transplantation. Looking at the study overall: T cells were expanded 2 to 3 weeks with 30 CMV class I/II epitopes. Short-term post-therapy samples: blood collected 4 to 8 weeks after completing therapy. Study-level points and caveats: Lower pretherapy CD8 clonality went with larger post-therapy fold change. In nonresponders, reduced coverage from low CD8+ yield may limit detected expansions.

The ends were cut back, 2 bases at V and 2 bases at J, with 10 bases in the middle. CDR3 length: 14 residues. CDR1 and CDR2 (germline): MNHEY, SMNVEV (reference sequence). In regard to this clone: Its cognate antigen is unknown.

Time point reported: 4-8 weeks after completion of therapy. Sequenced by immunoSEQ multiplex PCR; TCRdb stores in-frame clones only, minus some. The sample has 15,000 to 20,000 clones, approximately 85% seen once. The specimen comprised CD8+ T cells from blood, sampled after autologous CMV-specific T cell therapy. This sequence was found in a human patient who had received a solid organ transplant and had CMV disease. Some T cells may originate from the graft donor. The chain couples TRBV27 to TRBJ2-7, with D maybe TRBD2 (7 bases). The CDR3 DNA sequence: TGTGCCAGCAGTTTAGTAGGGGGGGCCTACGAGCAGTACTTC. Its protein product is CASSLVGGAYEQYF.